This T cell receptor beta chain stems from a study of CD8 T cells in ankylosing spondylitis (dated by TCRdb to about 2017). The study in broad terms: The study set out to find disease-linked TCR variants by profiling T cell receptor beta repertoires in ankylosing spondylitis patients and healthy donors. In total, the full study cohort was made up of about 99 healthy donors and 25 to 30 ankylosing spondylitis patients. Peripheral blood was sampled, and synovial fluid was additionally collected from ankylosing spondylitis patients. Summary of the overall study and its limitations: In peripheral blood, the disease-linked clones were found at relatively low frequencies and had a CD8+ phenotype. The disease-linked clones were reported to be significantly enriched in matched synovial fluid samples from ankylosing spondylitis patients. Blood from ankylosing spondylitis patients appeared to be characterized by a TCR beta motif made up of under ten highly homologous amino acid variants. Some of the motif variants had been reported before in the synovial fluid and blood of reactive arthritis patients, a finding that suggests common disease-initiation mechanisms.

TCRdb lists the instrument as Illumina HiSeq 2500. TCR beta libraries were prepared by quantitative 5'-RACE with molecular barcodes. In the authors' own workflow: Disease-linked TCR variants were identified with a new computational method built on a probabilistic model of VDJ rearrangement. Using fastp at Q25 and MiXCR, TCRdb reprocessed the public reads and kept productive beta chains. One record per CDR3 amino acid sequence lists the most common genes and DNA. TCRdb assigned the V and J calls; the authors' analysis was not used. The sample data list approximately 300,000 distinct CDR3 sequences, and 15% to 25% of these were observed just once. The ten most abundant clones make up about 8% of the sample. In this sample, this clonotype turned up a few times. The antigen it recognizes is unknown. Base-call qualities are not available, and no considerably larger clone is one nucleotide away. The germline V gene (reference sequence) provides CDR1 DFQATT and CDR2 SNEGSKA. The CDR3 numbers 13 residues from cysteine through phenylalanine. The kept DNA is CDR3 alone, 39 bases in frame from the first base. Trimming at the junction amounts to 2 bases on V and 8 bases on J, and the germline ends lie 12 bases apart.

Sequenced material: blood, either unsorted or a sorted T cell fraction (not recorded which). Recombination linked TRBV20-1 to TRBJ1-4, with the D gene not confidently named. This clonotype originated in a male donor with ankylosing spondylitis or in good health (not recorded which). The CDR3 amino acid sequence is: CSARSSFREKLFF. The sequenced DNA is TGCAGTGCTAGATCGTCCTTTCGGGAAAAACTGTTTTTT.